Listed here are 9 T cell receptor beta chains from one sample, sequenced in a study of T cells in narcolepsy. The method was immunoSEQ multiplex PCR; TCRdb's version includes in-frame clones alone and lacks a portion of them. Of roughly 35,000 clones listed, around 85% are singletons. What was sequenced was CD45RA- memory CD4+ T cells from PBMCs. The receptors were sampled from a human donor with narcolepsy.

The sample holds a few counts of this clone. The gene calls are TRBV19 and TRBJ2-7; D possibly corresponds to TRBD2 (5 bases). This CDR3 is built from 12 residues. V was clipped by 0 bases and J by 8 bases, with 8 bases between them. Germline CDR1 LNHDA, CDR2 SQIVND (reference sequence). CDR3 residues: CASSIEGSQQYF. The CDR3 nucleotides are TGTGCCAGTAGTATAGAGGGGAGTCAGCAGTACTTC.

The chain is built from TRBV10-3 and TRBJ2-1; 13 nucleotides align to TRBD2. CDR3 length equals 14 residues. Trimming took 6 bases from V and 5 from J; bases not matched to a gene: 1. Per germline, CDR1 ENHRY and CDR2 SYGVKD. CDR3 protein: CAISTSGGDNEQFF. CDR3 DNA: TGTGCCATCAGCACTAGCGGGGGGGACAATGAGCAGTTCTTC.

This clone was seen more than once but under ten times. CDR3 loop: CASSGGGDEQFF. The CDR3 DNA reads TGTGCCAGCAGCGGAGGGGGTGATGAGCAGTTCTTC. The rearrangement uses TRBV7-2 and TRBJ2-1; D possibly matches TRBD1 or TRBD2 (6 bases each). CDR3 length equals 12 residues. The V end was cut by 5 bases, the J end by 8 bases, with 10 bases between. From germline, CDR1 is SGHTA and CDR2 FQGNSA. Supplemented by reference TRBV7-2 and TRBJ2-1, the full variable domain reads GAGVSQSPSNKVTEKGKDVELRCDPISGHTALYWYRQSLGQGLEFLIYFQGNSAPDKSGLPSDRFSAERTGGSVSTLTIQRTQQEDSAVYLCASSGGGDEQFFGPGTRLTVL.

This sequence joins TRBV18 and TRBJ2-3; unclear D gene. The CDR3 is 12 residues long. With 4 bases removed from V and 5 bases from J, the gap between germline ends came to 7 bases. Germline V gene lookup returns CDR1 KGHSH and CDR2 LQKENI. DNA for the CDR3: TGTGCCAGCTCACGAGTGAGAGATACGCAGTATTTT. It translates to CASSRVRDTQYF.

The rearrangement joins TRBV5-4 to TRBJ2-5, with D possibly being TRBD2 (6 bases). The CDR3 is made up of 14 amino acids. Deletions cut 4 bases from V and 0 bases from J, with 10 bases between. Germline V gene sequence: CDR1 SGHNT, CDR2 YYREEE (reference sequence). The CDR3 nucleotides are TGTGCCAGCAGCACCCGGGACTACCAAGAGACCCAGTACTTC. It yields the protein CASSTRDYQETQYF.

The chain couples TRBV9 to TRBJ2-3; D uncertain. The germline V gene encodes CDR1 SGDLS and CDR2 YYNGEE. V was shortened by 0 bases and J by 2 bases, with 10 bases between the two germline ends. CDR3 length equals 15 residues. CDR3 protein: CASSVVPQHTDTQYF. The CDR3, as DNA: TGTGCCAGCAGCGTAGTACCCCAGCACACAGATACGCAGTATTTT.

The J gene is TRBJ1-1, the V gene TRBV30, with D perhaps matching TRBD1 (5 bases). CDR1 and CDR2 (germline): GTSNPN, SVGIG (reference sequence). Trimming cost V 3 bases and J 2 bases, with 10 bases left between them. The CDR3 length is 13 residues. The CDR3 spells CAWSFRVNTEAFF. CDR3 sequence (DNA): TGTGCCTGGAGCTTCAGGGTTAACACTGAAGCTTTCTTT.

The chain combines TRBV7-2 with TRBJ1-4, with a possible D match to TRBD1 (6 bases). CDR3 length: 15 amino acids. Germline CDR1 is SGHTA and CDR2 is FQGNSA. V lost 5 bases, J lost 8 bases, and 18 bases lay in between. CDR3 DNA sequence: TGTGCCAGCAGCCGACCGGGCAGGGGAATGGAAAAACTGTTTTTT. Translation: CASSRPGRGMEKLFF. Drawing the rest from reference TRBV7-2 and TRBJ1-4, the complete variable domain is GAGVSQSPSNKVTEKGKDVELRCDPISGHTALYWYRQSLGQGLEFLIYFQGNSAPDKSGLPSDRFSAERTGGSVSTLTIQRTQQEDSAVYLCASSRPGRGMEKLFFGSGTQLSVL.

The rearrangement joins TRBV7-9 to TRBJ2-1, with 8 bases identical to TRBD2. The V gene end was trimmed by 5 bases and the J gene end by 3 bases; junction bases not matched to a gene: 9. CDR1 and CDR2 (germline): SEHNR, FQNEAQ (reference sequence). The CDR3 consists of 16 residues. The DNA of the CDR3 is TGTGCCAGCAGCAGTACCAGCGGGGGAGACTACAATGAGCAGTTCTTC. As protein: CASSSTSGGDYNEQFF.